These T cell receptor beta chains were read from a single sample in a study of blood T cells in healthy people across ages. TCRdb recomputed calls from the 5' RACE reads with MiXCR, one row per CDR3 protein. The repertoire holds 1.5 million to 2 million distinct CDR3 sequences, with roughly 43% as singletons. Sequencing used blood. The receptors derive from a human donor in good health. Each CDR3 is given with its conserved first and last residue. D genes are given only for firm matches. Size values are once, few and many counts, or a class for expanded clones, and some rows have none.

d_call,v_call,clone_size,j_call,cdr3_aa,cdr3_nt
TRBD1,TRBV7-9,NA,TRBJ1-1,CASTPGGRNAEAFF,TGTGCCAGCACCCCAGGGGGCAGGAACGCTGAAGCTTTCTTT
TRBD1,TRBV6-4,NA,TRBJ2-2,CASSADREMTGELFF,TGTGCCAGCAGTGCCGACAGGGAAATGACCGGGGAGCTGTTTTTT
NA,TRBV5-6,few,TRBJ2-1,CASTAGLYNEQFF,TGTGCCAGCACGGCCGGATTGTACAATGAGCAGTTCTTC
TRBD1,TRBV10-3,many,TRBJ2-6,CAISPTGDGANVLTF,TGTGCCATCAGTCCGACAGGGGACGGGGCCAACGTCCTGACTTTC
TRBD1,TRBV20-1,NA,TRBJ2-3,CSASPGQGTHTQYF,TGCAGTGCTAGTCCGGGACAGGGCACACATACGCAGTATTTT
TRBD1,TRBV29-1,NA,TRBJ1-1,CSGTGGLSTEAFF,TGCAGCGGGACAGGGGGTCTGAGCACTGAAGCTTTCTTT
NA,TRBV6-1,NA,TRBJ1-5,CASRTNSNQPQHF,TGTGCCAGCAGGACAAATAGCAATCAGCCCCAGCATTTT
NA,TRBV7-9,NA,TRBJ1-3,CAGTDGSSGNTIYF,TGTGCCGGGACGGACGGGTCCTCTGGAAACACCATATATTTT
NA,TRBV7-2,NA,TRBJ1-4,CASSLVPIKDEKLFF,TGTGCCAGCAGCTTAGTCCCCATCAAGGATGAAAAACTGTTTTTT
TRBD1,TRBV5-1,few,TRBJ2-1,CASSVTGTGDYNEQFF,TGCGCCAGCAGCGTTACCGGGACAGGAGACTACAATGAGCAGTTCTTC
NA,TRBV12-5,NA,TRBJ2-1,CASGLNGFGGQFF,TGTGCTAGTGGTCTTAATGGGTTCGGGGGGCAGTTCTTC
TRBD1,TRBV20-1,NA,TRBJ1-2,CSAGGQGEPTYYGYTF,TGCAGTGCTGGTGGACAGGGAGAACCTACTTACTATGGCTACACCTTC
NA,TRBV6-1,few,TRBJ2-7,CASSEAFRADSYEQYF,TGTGCCAGCAGTGAAGCGTTTAGGGCAGACTCCTACGAGCAGTACTTC
NA,TRBV2,NA,TRBJ1-6,CASKDRGIFVDSPLHF,TGTGCCAGCAAAGACCGTGGAATATTCGTGGATTCACCCCTCCACTTT
NA,TRBV12-3/TRBV12-4,NA,TRBJ1-5,CASSLRGPQHF,TGTGCCAGCAGTTTGAGGGGTCCCCAGCATTTT
NA,TRBV6-5,NA,TRBJ2-2,CASSNVRGANTGELFF,TGTGCCAGCAGCAACGTCAGGGGGGCGAACACCGGGGAGCTGTTTTTT
NA,TRBV4-3,NA,TRBJ1-2,CASSQDVSSYGYTF,TGCGCCAGCAGCCAAGATGTCAGTTCCTATGGCTACACCTTC
TRBD1,TRBV28,NA,TRBJ1-6,CASSIPGQGPLHF,TGTGCCAGCAGTATTCCGGGACAGGGGCCCCTCCACTTT
NA,TRBV7-9,NA,TRBJ2-7,CAIPIPGLTYEQYF,TGTGCCATCCCCATACCGGGACTGACTTACGAGCAGTACTTC
TRBD1,TRBV12-3/TRBV12-4,NA,TRBJ2-7,CASGAGQGYEQYF,TGTGCCAGCGGGGCCGGACAGGGCTACGAGCAGTACTTC
TRBD2,TRBV9,NA,TRBJ2-1,CASSLRDGSGGADEQFF,TGTGCCAGCAGCCTACGAGATGGTAGCGGGGGGGCAGATGAGCAGTTCTTC
TRBD2,TRBV5-1,NA,TRBJ2-5,CASSLGAGGAYETQYF,TGCGCCAGCAGCTTGGGGGCCGGGGGGGCCTACGAGACCCAGTACTTC
TRBD2,TRBV7-2,NA,TRBJ2-4,CASSATLGGSGIQYF,TGTGCCAGCAGCGCTACGTTGGGGGGGTCGGGCATTCAGTACTTC
NA,TRBV27,NA,TRBJ2-7,CASTPGAGTYEQYF,TGTGCCAGCACCCCGGGGGCAGGGACCTACGAGCAGTACTTC
NA,TRBV7-3,few,TRBJ2-3,CASSLYPRLVGRQYF,TGTGCCAGCAGCTTATACCCCAGACTAGTCGGACGGCAGTATTTT
NA,TRBV7-8,NA,TRBJ2-1,CAGSSRARWGVAYNEQFF,TGTGCCGGCAGCTCAAGGGCCCGGTGGGGGGTCGCCTACAATGAGCAGTTCTTC